This T cell receptor beta chain was retrieved from a study of technical replicates of blood from four donors. Method: immunoSEQ multiplex PCR; TCRdb's copy keeps in-frame clones and lacks some. The sample shows about 90,000 clones, about 94% of them seen only once. Germline CDR1 MDHEN, CDR2 SYDVKM. The CDR3 has 14 residues. With V trimmed by 7 bases and J by 8 bases, 7 bases remained unmatched. The rearrangement uses TRBV28 and TRBJ1-6, with TRBD1 identical over 8 bases. The source material was T cells isolated from PBMCs. This receptor was obtained from a human donor in good health. For the CDR3, the DNA is TGTGCCAGCACTACCGGGACAGGACATTCACCCCTCCACTTT. Amino acid sequence: CASTTGTGHSPLHF.